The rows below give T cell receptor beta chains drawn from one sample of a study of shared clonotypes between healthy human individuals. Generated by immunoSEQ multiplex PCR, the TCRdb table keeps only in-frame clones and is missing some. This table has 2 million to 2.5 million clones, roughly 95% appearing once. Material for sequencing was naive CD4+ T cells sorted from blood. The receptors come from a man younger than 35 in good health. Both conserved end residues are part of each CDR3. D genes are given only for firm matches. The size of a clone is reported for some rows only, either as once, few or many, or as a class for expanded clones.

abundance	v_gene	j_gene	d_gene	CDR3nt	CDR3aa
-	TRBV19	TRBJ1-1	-	TGTGCCAGTAGTGGGTTTTCTATGAACACTGAAGCTTTCTTT	CASSGFSMNTEAFF
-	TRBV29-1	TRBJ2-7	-	TGCAGCGTTGGGGAACCGGGTGAGCAGTACTTC	CSVGEPGEQYF
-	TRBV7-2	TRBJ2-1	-	TGTGCCAGCAGCCCCCGCAGTAGTCACAATGAGCAGTTCTTC	CASSPRSSHNEQFF
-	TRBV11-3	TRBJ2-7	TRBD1	TGTGCCAGCAGCTCCAGGGGGCTGAGCGAGCAGTACTTC	CASSSRGLSEQYF
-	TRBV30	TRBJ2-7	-	TGTGCCTGGAGTTCAGGTAACGAGCAGTACTTC	CAWSSGNEQYF
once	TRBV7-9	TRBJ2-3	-	TGTGCCAGCAGCTTACTAGAGCTTAGCACAGATACGCAGTATTTT	CASSLLELSTDTQYF
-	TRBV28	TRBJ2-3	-	TGTGCCAGCAGTTTACTAGCGAAGAGCACAGATACGCAGTATTTT	CASSLLAKSTDTQYF
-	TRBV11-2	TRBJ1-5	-	TGTGCCAGCAGCGCTACATACGGTCAGCCCCAGCATTTT	CASSATYGQPQHF
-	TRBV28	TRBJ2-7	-	TGTGCCAGCGGGGCTTCCTACGAGCAGTACTTC	CASGASYEQYF
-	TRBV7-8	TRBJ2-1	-	TGTGCCAGCAGCTTAGGACAGAGCTACAATGAGCAGTTCTTC	CASSLGQSYNEQFF
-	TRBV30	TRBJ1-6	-	TGTGCCTGGAGTGACCGCAGCTCCTATTCACCCCTCCACTTT	CAWSDRSSYSPLHF
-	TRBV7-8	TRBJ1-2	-	TGTGCCAGCAGCCCCCGTGAATCGTCGTTAGGCTACACCTTC	CASSPRESSLGYTF
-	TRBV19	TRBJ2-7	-	TGTGCCAGTAGTATTAGGGACCGAGCCTACGAGCAGTACTTC	CASSIRDRAYEQYF
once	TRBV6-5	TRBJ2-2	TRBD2	TGTGCCAGCAGTCGCGGGGGAGGGGAGCTGTTTTTT	CASSRGGGELFF
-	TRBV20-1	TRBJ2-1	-	TGCAGTGCCACCCACGGGGATGAGCAGTTCTTC	CSATHGDEQFF
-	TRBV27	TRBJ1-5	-	TGTGCCAGCAGTCCTGGGGGAGGCAATCAGCCCCAGCATTTT	CASSPGGGNQPQHF
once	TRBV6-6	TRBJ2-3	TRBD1	TGTGCCAGCAGTACGACAGGGGGCCCTCCCGGGGGTACGCAGTATTTT	CASSTTGGPPGGTQYF
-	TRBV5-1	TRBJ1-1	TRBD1	TGCGCCAGCAGCTACCGGGACAGGGGGCTTTCGACTGAAGCTTTCTTT	CASSYRDRGLSTEAFF
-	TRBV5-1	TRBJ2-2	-	TGCGCCAGCAGCTTTTTACAGGGGAACACCGGGGAGCTGTTTTTT	CASSFLQGNTGELFF
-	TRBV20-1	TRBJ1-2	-	TGCAGTGCTTCGGACGTCTATGGCTACACCTTC	CSASDVYGYTF
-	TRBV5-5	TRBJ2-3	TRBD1	TGTGCCAGCAGCTTGTGGCAGGGGGAGTCAGATACGCAGTATTTT	CASSLWQGESDTQYF
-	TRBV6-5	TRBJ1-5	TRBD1	TGTGCCAGCAGCCCGGACAGGGGTGCCAATCAGCCCCAGCATTTT	CASSPDRGANQPQHF
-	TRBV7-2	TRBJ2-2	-	TGTGCCAGCAGCTTAGACAGTAGCGGAGCCGGGGAGCTGTTTTTT	CASSLDSSGAGELFF
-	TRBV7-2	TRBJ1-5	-	TGTGCCAGCAGCTTATTAGGGCTGAGCAATCAGCCCCAGCATTTT	CASSLLGLSNQPQHF
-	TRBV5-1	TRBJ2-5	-	TGCGCCAGCAGCTTGGGGGCAGGGGTAGAGACCCAGTACTTC	CASSLGAGVETQYF
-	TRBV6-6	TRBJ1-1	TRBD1	TGTGCCAGCACTCCCAGGGGGGCGCGTGGGAACACTGAAGCTTTCTTT	CASTPRGARGNTEAFF
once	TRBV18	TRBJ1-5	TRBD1	TGTGCCAGCTCACCGGGGGACAGGGATTGGTATAGCAATCAGCCCCAGCATTTT	CASSPGDRDWYSNQPQHF
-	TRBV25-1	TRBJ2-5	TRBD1	TGTGCCAGCAGTGGCCAGGGACAGGAGACCCAGTACTTC	CASSGQGQETQYF